This T cell receptor beta chain is from a study of identical twins. CDR1 is DFQATT, CDR2 SNEGSKA, per germline (reference sequence). This CDR3 comprises 15 residues. Trimming cost V 0 bases and J 2 bases, with 11 bases left between them. TCRdb passed the 5' RACE reads through MiXCR, listing each CDR3 protein once. Of under 800,000 distinct CDR3 sequences in the sample, 21% were seen once. Only a few counts were recorded for this clonotype. The sample also formed part of further work on T cells expressing NK-cell markers.

The rearrangement links TRBV20-1 to TRBJ2-1; D is unresolved. This TCR came from a woman aged 18 to 35 in good health. Specimen: PBMCs. The CDR3 DNA reads as TGCAGTGCTAGAGATTTAAAGCGCACCTACAATGAGCAGTTCTTC. Encoded protein: CSARDLKRTYNEQFF.